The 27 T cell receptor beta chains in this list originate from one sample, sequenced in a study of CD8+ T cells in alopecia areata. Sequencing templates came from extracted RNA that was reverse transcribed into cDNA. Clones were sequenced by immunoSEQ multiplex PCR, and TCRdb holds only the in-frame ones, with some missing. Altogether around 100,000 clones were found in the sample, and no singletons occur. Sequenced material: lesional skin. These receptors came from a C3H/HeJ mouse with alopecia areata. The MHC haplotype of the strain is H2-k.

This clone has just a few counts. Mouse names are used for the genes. CDR3 DNA, as far as it was read: TGTGCCAGCAGTTCGGGACAGGAGGAAGAC. This codes for CASSSGQEED. The full-length CDR3 reads as CASSSGQEEDTQYF. The chain is built from TRBV19 and TRBJ2-5, with TRBD1 matching over 8 bases. The CDR3 end is not reached by the read, which stops 4 residues before it; the germline J gene fills it in. Germline CDR1 FNHDT, CDR2 SITEND (reference sequence). The CDR3 length is 14 residues.

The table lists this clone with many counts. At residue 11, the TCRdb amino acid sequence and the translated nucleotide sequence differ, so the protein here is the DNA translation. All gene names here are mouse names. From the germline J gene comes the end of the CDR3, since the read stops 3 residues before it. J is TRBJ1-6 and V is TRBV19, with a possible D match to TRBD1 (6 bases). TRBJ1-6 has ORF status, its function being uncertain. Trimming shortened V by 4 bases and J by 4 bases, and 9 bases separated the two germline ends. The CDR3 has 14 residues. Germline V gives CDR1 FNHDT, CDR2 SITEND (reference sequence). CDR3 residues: CASSPQGYNSPLYF. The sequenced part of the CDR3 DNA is TGTGCCAGCAGTCCTCAGGGGTATAATTCGCCC.

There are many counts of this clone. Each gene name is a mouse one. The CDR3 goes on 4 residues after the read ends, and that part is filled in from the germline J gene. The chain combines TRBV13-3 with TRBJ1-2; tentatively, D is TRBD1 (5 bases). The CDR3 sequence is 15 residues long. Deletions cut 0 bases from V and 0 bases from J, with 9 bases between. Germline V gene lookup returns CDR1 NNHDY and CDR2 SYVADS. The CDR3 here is CASSDATDANSDYTF. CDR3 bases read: TGTGCCAGCAGTGATGCGACAGATGCAAACTCC.

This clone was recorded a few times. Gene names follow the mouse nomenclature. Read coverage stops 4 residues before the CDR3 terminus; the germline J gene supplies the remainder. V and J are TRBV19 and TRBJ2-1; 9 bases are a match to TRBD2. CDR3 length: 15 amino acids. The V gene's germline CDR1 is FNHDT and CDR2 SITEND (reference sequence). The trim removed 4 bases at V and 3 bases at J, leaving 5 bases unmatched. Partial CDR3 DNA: TGTGCCAGCAGTTACGACTGGGGGTCCTATGCT. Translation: CASSYDWGSYA. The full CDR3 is CASSYDWGSYAEQFF.

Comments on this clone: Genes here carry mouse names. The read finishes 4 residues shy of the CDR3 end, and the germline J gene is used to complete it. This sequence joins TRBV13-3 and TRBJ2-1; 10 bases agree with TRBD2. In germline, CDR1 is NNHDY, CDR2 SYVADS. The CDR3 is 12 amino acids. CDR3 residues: CATLGGRAEQFF. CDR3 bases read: TGTGCCACCCTGGGGGGGCGCGCT.

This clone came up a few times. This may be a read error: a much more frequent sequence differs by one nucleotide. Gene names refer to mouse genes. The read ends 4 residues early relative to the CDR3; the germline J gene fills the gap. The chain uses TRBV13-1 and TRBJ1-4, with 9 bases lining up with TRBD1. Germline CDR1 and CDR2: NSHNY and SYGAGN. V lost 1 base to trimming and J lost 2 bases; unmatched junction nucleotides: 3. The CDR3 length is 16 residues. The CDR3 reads CASSDPGQGSNERLFF. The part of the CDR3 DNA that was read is TGTGCCAGCAGTGATCCGGGACAGGGATCCAACGAA.

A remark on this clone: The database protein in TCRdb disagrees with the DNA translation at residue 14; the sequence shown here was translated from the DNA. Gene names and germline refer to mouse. The CDR3 is CASSRGGTKNSGNTLYF. The sequenced part of the CDR3 DNA is TGTGCCAGCAGTAGGGGGGGCACTAAGAATTCTGGAAATACG. The chain combines TRBV19 with TRBJ1-3; maybe TRBD1 (6 bases). The missing CDR3 end, 3 residues past where the read stops, is filled in from the germline J gene. V was cut by 3 bases and J by 0 bases, with 16 bases left in between. This CDR3 is 17 amino acids long. From germline, CDR1 is FNHDT and CDR2 SITEND (reference sequence).

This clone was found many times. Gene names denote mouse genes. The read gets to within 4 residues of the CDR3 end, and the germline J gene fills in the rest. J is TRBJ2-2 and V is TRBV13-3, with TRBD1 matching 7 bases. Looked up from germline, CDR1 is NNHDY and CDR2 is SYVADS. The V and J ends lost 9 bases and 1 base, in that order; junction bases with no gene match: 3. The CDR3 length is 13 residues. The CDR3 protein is CANRDRNTGQLYF. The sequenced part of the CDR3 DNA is TGTGCCAACCGGGACAGAAACACCGGG.

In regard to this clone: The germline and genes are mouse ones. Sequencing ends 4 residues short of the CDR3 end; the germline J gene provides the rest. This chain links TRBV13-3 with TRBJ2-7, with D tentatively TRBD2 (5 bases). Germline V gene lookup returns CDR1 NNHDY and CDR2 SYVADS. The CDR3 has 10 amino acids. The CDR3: CASSGNEQYF. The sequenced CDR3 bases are TGTGCCAGCTCTGGGAAT.

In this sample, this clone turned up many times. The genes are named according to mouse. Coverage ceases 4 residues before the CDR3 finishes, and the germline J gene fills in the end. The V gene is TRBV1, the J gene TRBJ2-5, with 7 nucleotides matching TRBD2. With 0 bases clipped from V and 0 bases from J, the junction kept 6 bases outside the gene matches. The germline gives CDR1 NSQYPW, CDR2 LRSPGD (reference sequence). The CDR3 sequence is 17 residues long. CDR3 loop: CTCSADLLGDNQDTQYF. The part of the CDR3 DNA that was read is TGCACCTGCAGTGCAGATCTTCTGGGGGATAACCAAGAC. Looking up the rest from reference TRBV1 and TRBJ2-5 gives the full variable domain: VTLLEQNPRWRLVPRGQAVNLRCILKNSQYPWMSWYQQDLQKQLQWLFTLRSPGDKEVKSLPGADYLATRVTDTELRLQVANMSQGRTLYCTCSADLLGDNQDTQYFGPGTRLLVL.

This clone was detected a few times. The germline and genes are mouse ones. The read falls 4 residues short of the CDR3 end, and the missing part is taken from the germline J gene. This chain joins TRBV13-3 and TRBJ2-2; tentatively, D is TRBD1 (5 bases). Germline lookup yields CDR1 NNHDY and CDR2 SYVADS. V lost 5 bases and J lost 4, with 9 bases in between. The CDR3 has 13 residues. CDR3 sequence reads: CASRGVGTGQLYF. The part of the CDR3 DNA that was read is TGTGCCAGCAGAGGGGTCGGCACCGGG.

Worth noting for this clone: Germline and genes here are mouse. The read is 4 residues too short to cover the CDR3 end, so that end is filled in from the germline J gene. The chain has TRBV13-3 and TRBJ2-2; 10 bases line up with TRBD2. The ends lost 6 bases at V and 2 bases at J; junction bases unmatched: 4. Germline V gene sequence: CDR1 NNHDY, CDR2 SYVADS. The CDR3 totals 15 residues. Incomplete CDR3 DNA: TGTGCCAGCACCGACTGGGGGGTCAACACCGGG. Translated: CASTDWGVNTG. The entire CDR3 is CASTDWGVNTGQLYF.

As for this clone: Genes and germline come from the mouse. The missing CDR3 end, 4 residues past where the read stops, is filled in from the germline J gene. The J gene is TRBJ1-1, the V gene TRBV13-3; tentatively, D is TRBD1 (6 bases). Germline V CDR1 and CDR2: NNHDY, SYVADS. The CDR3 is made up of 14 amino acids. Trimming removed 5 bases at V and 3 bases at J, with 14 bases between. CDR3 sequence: CASRPTGRDTEVFF. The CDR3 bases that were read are TGTGCCAGCAGGCCTACAGGGAGGGACACA.

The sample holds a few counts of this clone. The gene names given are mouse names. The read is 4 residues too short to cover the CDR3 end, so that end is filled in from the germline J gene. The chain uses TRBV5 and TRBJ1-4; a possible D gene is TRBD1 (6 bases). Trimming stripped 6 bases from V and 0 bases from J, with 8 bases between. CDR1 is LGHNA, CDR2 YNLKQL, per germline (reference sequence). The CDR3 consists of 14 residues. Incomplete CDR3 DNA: TGTGCCAGCAGGGGGACAATTTCCAACGAA. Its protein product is CASRGTISNE. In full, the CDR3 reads CASRGTISNERLFF.

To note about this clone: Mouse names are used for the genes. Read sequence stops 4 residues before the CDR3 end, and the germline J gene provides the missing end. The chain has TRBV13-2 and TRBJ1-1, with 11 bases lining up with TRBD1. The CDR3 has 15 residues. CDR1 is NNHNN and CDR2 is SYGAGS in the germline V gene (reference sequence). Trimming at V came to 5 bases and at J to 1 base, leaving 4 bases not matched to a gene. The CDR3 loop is CASGWGQGGNTEVFF. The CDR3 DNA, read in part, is TGTGCCAGCGGCTGGGGACAGGGGGGGAACACA.

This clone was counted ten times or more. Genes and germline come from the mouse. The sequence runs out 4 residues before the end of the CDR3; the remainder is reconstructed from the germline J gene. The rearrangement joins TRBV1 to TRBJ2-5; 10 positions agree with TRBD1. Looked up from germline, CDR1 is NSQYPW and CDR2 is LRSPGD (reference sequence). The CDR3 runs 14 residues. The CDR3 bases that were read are TGCACCTGCAGTGCCGGGACAGGGGTTGAC. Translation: CTCSAGTGVD. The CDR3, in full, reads CTCSAGTGVDTQYF.

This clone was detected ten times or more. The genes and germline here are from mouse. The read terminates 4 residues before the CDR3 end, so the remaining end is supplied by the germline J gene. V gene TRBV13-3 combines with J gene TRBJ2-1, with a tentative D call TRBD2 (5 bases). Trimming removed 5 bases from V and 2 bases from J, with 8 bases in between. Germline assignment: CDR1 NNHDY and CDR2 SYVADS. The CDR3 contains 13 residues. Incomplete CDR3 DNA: TGTGCCAGCAGCCTTGGGGACTATGCT. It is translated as CASSLGDYA. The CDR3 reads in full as CASSLGDYAEQFF.

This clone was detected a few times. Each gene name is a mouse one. The CDR3 DNA, read in part, is TGCACCTGCAGTGCCGCGGACTGGGGGGGCGTGAAC. Its protein product is CTCSAADWGGVN. The full CDR3 protein reads CTCSAADWGGVNTLYF. This sequence joins TRBV1 and TRBJ2-4; 13 bases align to TRBD2. The read halts 4 residues ahead of the CDR3 end, with the missing end drawn from the germline J gene. CDR3 length equals 16 residues. Per the germline V gene, CDR1 is NSQYPW and CDR2 is LRSPGD (reference sequence).

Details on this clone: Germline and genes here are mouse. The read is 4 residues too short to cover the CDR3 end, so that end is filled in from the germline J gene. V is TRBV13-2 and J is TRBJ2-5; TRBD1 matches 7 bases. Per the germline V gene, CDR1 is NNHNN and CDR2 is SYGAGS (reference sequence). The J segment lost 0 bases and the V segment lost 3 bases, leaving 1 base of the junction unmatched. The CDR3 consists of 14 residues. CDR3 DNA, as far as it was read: TGTGCCAGCGGTGCGGGACAGAACCAAGAC. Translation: CASGAGQNQD. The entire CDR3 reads CASGAGQNQDTQYF.

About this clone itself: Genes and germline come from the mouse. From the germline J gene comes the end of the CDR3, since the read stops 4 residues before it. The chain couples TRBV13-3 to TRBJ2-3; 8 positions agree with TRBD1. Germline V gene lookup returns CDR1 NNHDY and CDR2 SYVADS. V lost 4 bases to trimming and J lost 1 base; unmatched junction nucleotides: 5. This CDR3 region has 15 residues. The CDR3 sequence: CASSSQGAGAETLYF. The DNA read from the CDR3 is TGTGCCAGCAGTTCTCAGGGGGCGGGTGCAGAA.

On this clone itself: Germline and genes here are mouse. CDR3 DNA (partial): TGTGCCAGCAGTGAGGGCTGGGGGAAT. It translates to CASSEGWGN. From start to end, the CDR3 is CASSEGWGNEQYF. The chain has TRBV13-3 and TRBJ2-7; 7 bases fit TRBD2. Coverage ceases 4 residues before the CDR3 finishes, and the germline J gene fills in the end. Looked up from germline, CDR1 is NNHDY and CDR2 is SYVADS. The CDR3 runs to 13 residues.

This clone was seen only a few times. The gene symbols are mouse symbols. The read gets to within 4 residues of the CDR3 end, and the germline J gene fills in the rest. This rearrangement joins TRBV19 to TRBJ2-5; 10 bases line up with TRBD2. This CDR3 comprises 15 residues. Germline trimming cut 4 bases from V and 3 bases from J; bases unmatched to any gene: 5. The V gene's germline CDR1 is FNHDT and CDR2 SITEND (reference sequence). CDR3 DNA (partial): TGTGCCAGCAGTCCCGACTGGGGGGCACAAGAC. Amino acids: CASSPDWGAQD. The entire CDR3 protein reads CASSPDWGAQDTQYF.

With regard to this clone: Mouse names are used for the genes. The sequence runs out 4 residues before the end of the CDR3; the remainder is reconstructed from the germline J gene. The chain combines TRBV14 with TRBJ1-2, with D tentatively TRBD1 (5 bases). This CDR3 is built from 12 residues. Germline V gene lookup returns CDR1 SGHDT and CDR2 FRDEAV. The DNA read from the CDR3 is TGTGCCAGCAGTTTCTGGGGGGGC. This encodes CASSFWGG. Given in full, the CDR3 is CASSFWGGDYTF.

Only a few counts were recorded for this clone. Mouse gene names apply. The CDR3 region is CASREGGAEQFF. CDR3 DNA (partial): TGTGCCAGCAGGGAGGGTGGTGCT. The gene calls are TRBV13-3 and TRBJ2-1; D gene uncertain. Read sequence stops 4 residues before the CDR3 end, and the germline J gene provides the missing end. The ends were cut back, 5 bases at V and 6 bases at J, with 9 bases in the middle. Germline assignment: CDR1 NNHDY and CDR2 SYVADS. This CDR3 region has 12 residues.

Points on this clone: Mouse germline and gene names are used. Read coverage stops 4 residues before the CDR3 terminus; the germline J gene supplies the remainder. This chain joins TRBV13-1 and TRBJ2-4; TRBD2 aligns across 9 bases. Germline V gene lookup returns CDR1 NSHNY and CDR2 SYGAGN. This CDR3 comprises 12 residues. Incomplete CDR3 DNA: TGTGCCAGCAGGGACTGGGGAAAC. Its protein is CASRDWGN. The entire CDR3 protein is CASRDWGNTLYF.

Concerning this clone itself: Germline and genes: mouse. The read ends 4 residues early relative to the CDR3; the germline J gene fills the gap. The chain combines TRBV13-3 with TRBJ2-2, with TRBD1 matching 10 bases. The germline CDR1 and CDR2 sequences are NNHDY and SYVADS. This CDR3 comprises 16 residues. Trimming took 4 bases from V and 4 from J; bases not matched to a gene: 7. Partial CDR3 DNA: TGTGCCAGCAGTCCGGGACAGGGGATGGGCACCGGG. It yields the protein CASSPGQGMGTG. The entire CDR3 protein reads CASSPGQGMGTGQLYF.

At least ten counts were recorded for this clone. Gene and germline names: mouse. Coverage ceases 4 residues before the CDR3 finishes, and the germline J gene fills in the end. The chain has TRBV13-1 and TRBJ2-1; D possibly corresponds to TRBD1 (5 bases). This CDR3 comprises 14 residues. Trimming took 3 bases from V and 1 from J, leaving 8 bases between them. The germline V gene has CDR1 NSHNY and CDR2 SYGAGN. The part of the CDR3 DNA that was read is TGTGCCAGCAGTGCCCGACAGAACTATGCT. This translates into CASSARQNYA. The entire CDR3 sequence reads CASSARQNYAEQFF.